One and the same sample provided the 27 T cell receptor beta chains below, sequenced in a study of cytomegalovirus exposure and HLA in healthy donors. PCR primers comprised 60 Vbeta and 13 Jbeta primers. Data came from immunoSEQ multiplex PCR; TCRdb stores just in-frame clones and leaves some out. Of more than 150,000 clones listed, around 80% were seen once; the top ten hold roughly 2%. The sample taken for sequencing was PBMCs. The receptors stem from a woman under 40 in good health and CMV-seronegative.

The rearrangement uses TRBV2 and TRBJ2-5, with TRBD1 matching over 12 bases. Germline V gives CDR1 SNHLY, CDR2 FYNNEI. The CDR3 consists of 13 residues. V was clipped by 7 bases and J by 11 bases; unmatched bases: 8. CDR3 loop: CASKGQGAREQYF. In DNA form, the CDR3 reads TGTGCCAGCAAGGGACAGGGGGCGCGGGAGCAGTACTTC.

This rearrangement joins TRBV4-1 to TRBJ1-1; TRBD1 agrees at 9 bases. The germline CDR1 and CDR2 sequences are MGHRA and YSYEKL. V lost 0 bases and J lost 1; bases outside the gene matches: 6. The CDR3 sequence is 17 residues long. CDR3 bases: TGCGCCAGCAGCCAAGATCGGCGGACAGGGGAGAACACTGAAGCTTTCTTT. Its translation is CASSQDRRTGENTEAFF.

The rearrangement links TRBV7-2 to TRBJ2-7, with D possibly matching TRBD1 (5 bases). V was trimmed by 4 bases and J by 5 bases, leaving 21 bases between them. CDR3 length: 16 amino acids. Germline V gene lookup returns CDR1 SGHTA and CDR2 FQGNSA. In nucleotides, the CDR3 is TGTGCCAGCAGCTCGCGACTGTACCTAGGGGTTCACGAGCAGTACTTC. Amino acid sequence: CASSSRLYLGVHEQYF.

The genes are TRBV2 and TRBJ1-3, with a tentative D call TRBD1 (6 bases). V gave up 4 bases and J gave up 4 bases, with 17 bases separating them. Germline loops: CDR1 SNHLY, CDR2 FYNNEI. CDR3 length: 16 residues. The CDR3 nucleotides are TGTGCCAGCAGTGTGGACAGCGTAACCTGGGGAAACACCATATATTTT. This sequence encodes CASSVDSVTWGNTIYF.

This clone appeared once. The CDR3, as DNA: TGTGCCATCAGTGCGGGGGGGGGAGGCTCACCCCTCCACTTT. Its protein is CAISAGGGGSPLHF. The chain links TRBV10-3 to TRBJ1-6; weak D call: TRBD1 (5 bases). This CDR3 has 14 amino acids. Germline lookup yields CDR1 ENHRY and CDR2 SYGVKD. Trimming cost V 4 bases and J 10 bases, with 14 bases left between them.

Of note for this clone: An end of the junction does not agree with germline; a read error may underlie this. V usage is TRBV2 and J usage is TRBJ2-7; a possible D gene is TRBD1 (5 bases). CDR3 length: 15 residues. CDR1 is SNHLY and CDR2 is FYNNEI in the germline V gene. DNA for the CDR3: TGTACCAGCAGTGAATTAGGCCAGGGCCGCTACGAGCAGTACTTC. Amino acids: CTSSELGQGRYEQYF.

V and J are TRBV29-1 and TRBJ2-5; D is uncertain. The germline V gene has CDR1 SQVTM and CDR2 ANQGSEA. V gave up 4 bases and J gave up 5 bases, with 14 bases separating them. The CDR3 spans 13 residues. The CDR3 sequence: CSVVASGEETQYF. As DNA, the CDR3 is TGCAGCGTTGTGGCCTCGGGTGAGGAGACCCAGTACTTC.

The chain combines TRBV5-1 with TRBJ2-3; TRBD2 matches 13 bases. The CDR3 length is 18 residues. CDR1 is SGHRS, CDR2 YFSETQ, per germline. V lost 1 base, J lost 3 bases, and 8 bases stayed unmatched. The CDR3 DNA follows: TGCGCCAGCAGCTTGTCCCGACTAGCGGGGGGCGGTACAGATACGCAGTATTTT. Translating it yields CASSLSRLAGGGTDTQYF.

The chain links TRBV6-5 to TRBJ2-1; 8 nucleotides align to TRBD2. The CDR3 contains 14 residues. CDR1 and CDR2 from the germline V gene are MNHEY and SVGAGI. The V and J ends lost 5 bases and 2 bases, in that order; junction bases with no gene match: 2. CDR3 coding DNA: TGTGCCAGCAGTATAGCGGGAACCTACAATGAGCAGTTCTTC. This translates into CASSIAGTYNEQFF.

The V gene is TRBV28, the J gene TRBJ1-2; D gene ambiguous. Per germline, CDR1 MDHEN and CDR2 SYDVKM. Trimming stripped 7 bases from V and 5 bases from J, with 11 bases between. This CDR3 region has 12 residues. This CDR3 reads CASNGEGYGYTF. CDR3 nucleotides: TGTGCCAGCAACGGAGAGGGATATGGCTACACCTTC.

This sequence joins TRBV27 and TRBJ1-2; 10 nucleotides align to TRBD1. Germline-derived CDR1 and CDR2 are MNHEY and SMNVEV (reference sequence). The CDR3 runs to 15 residues. The ends lost 5 bases at V and 0 bases at J; junction bases unmatched: 3. CDR3 region: CASSQTGGPNYGYTF. In DNA form, the CDR3 reads TGTGCCAGCAGTCAGACAGGGGGCCCTAACTATGGCTACACCTTC.

This rearrangement joins TRBV4-1 to TRBJ1-1, with D perhaps matching TRBD1 (5 bases). V gave up 0 bases and J gave up 0 bases, with 14 bases separating them. CDR3 length: 17 residues. Germline loops: CDR1 MGHRA, CDR2 YSYEKL. CDR3 in amino acids: CASSQDRLGPMNTEAFF. The CDR3 nucleotides are TGCGCCAGCAGCCAAGATCGCTTGGGGCCTATGAACACTGAAGCTTTCTTT.

This chain connects TRBV5-1 to TRBJ2-3; possibly TRBD2 for D (5 bases). Trimming pared 2 bases from V and 1 base from J, leaving 11 bases between. The germline CDR1 and CDR2 sequences are SGHRS and YFSETQ. There are 15 residues in the CDR3. The DNA for the CDR3 is TGCGCCAGCAGCTTCGTCGGGCGGGGCACAGATACGCAGTATTTT. This codes for CASSFVGRGTDTQYF.

This chain links TRBV9 with TRBJ2-5; 11 bases are shared with TRBD1. CDR3 length: 14 residues. Germline CDR1 SGDLS, CDR2 YYNGEE. The J segment lost 5 bases and the V segment lost 6 bases, leaving 6 bases of the junction unmatched. The CDR3 protein is CASTPGQGVETQYF. The CDR3 bases are TGTGCCAGCACTCCGGGACAGGGGGTCGAGACCCAGTACTTC.

The J gene is TRBJ2-2, the V gene TRBV6-5; perhaps TRBD2 as D (5 bases). This CDR3 contains 16 residues. The germline V gene has CDR1 MNHEY and CDR2 SVGAGI. The ends were cut back, 0 bases at V and 2 bases at J, with 10 bases in the middle. This CDR3 reads CASSYSGLRNTGELFF. The CDR3 DNA follows: TGTGCCAGCAGTTACTCAGGACTCAGAAACACCGGGGAGCTGTTTTTT.

This clone was recorded a few times. CDR3 protein: CASSQDWVGTSGTGELFF. As DNA, the CDR3 is TGCGCCAGCAGCCAAGATTGGGTGGGGACTAGCGGGACTGGGGAGCTGTTTTTT. The V call is TRBV4-3, the J call TRBJ2-2; 13 nucleotides line up with TRBD2. Per germline, CDR1 LGHNA and CDR2 YSLEER. Trimming at V came to 0 bases and at J to 8 bases, leaving 9 bases not matched to a gene. This CDR3 comprises 18 residues.

This clone has only a few counts. The chain links TRBV25-1 to TRBJ2-7; 9 positions agree with TRBD2. Germline CDR1 MGHDK, CDR2 SYGVNS. The CDR3 sequence is 13 residues long. After removal of 6 bases from V and 4 bases from J, the junction contained 4 bases not matched to a gene. CDR3 region: CASSLAGTYEQYF. The CDR3, as DNA: TGTGCCAGCAGCCTAGCGGGGACATACGAGCAGTACTTC.

This clone showed up just once. V is TRBV4-3 and J is TRBJ1-6; no clear D. This CDR3 spans 13 amino acids. The ends were cut back, 0 bases at V and 11 bases at J, with 8 bases in the middle. Germline-derived CDR1 and CDR2 are LGHNA and YSLEER. CDR3 sequence: CASSQDSGAPLHF. The CDR3 coding sequence is TGCGCCAGCAGCCAAGATAGCGGGGCACCCCTCCACTTT.

The chain is built from TRBV6-1 and TRBJ2-1; perhaps TRBD1 as D (5 bases). In germline, CDR1 is MNHNS, CDR2 SASEGT. The V gene lost 2 bases and the J gene lost 9 bases, with 14 bases spanning the gap. The CDR3 runs 14 residues. DNA of the CDR3: TGTGCCAGCAGTGAAAGGGCAGGGTCGAGTGAGCAGTTCTTC. As protein: CASSERAGSSEQFF.

The chain combines TRBV28 with TRBJ1-4; tentative D call: TRBD1 (5 bases). CDR1 is MDHEN and CDR2 is SYDVKM in the germline V gene. The CDR3 spans 15 residues. V lost 5 bases and J lost 6, with 16 bases in between. CDR3 loop: CASSPGQGGHEKLFF. The CDR3 DNA is TGTGCCAGCAGTCCCGGACAAGGTGGCCATGAAAAACTGTTTTTT.

The chain is built from TRBV21-1 and TRBJ1-2; the table's D call of TRBD1 was not tested on the DNA. TRBV21-1 is marked as a pseudogene. CDR3 length: 15 residues. CDR3 nucleotides: TGTGCCAGCACCTCATACAGGGGGCGCATCTATGGCTACACCTTC. This sequence encodes CASTSYRGRIYGYTF.

For the CDR3, the DNA is TGCGCCAGCAGCTTGGAGGCAGGGTATGCCTACGAGCAGTACTTC. Translation: CASSLEAGYAYEQYF. This chain joins TRBV5-1 and TRBJ2-7; TRBD1 might be the D (5 bases). CDR3 size: 15 residues. Trimming left V 0 bases short and J 2 bases short, with 12 bases between. Germline V gene lookup returns CDR1 SGHRS and CDR2 YFSETQ.

V usage is TRBV18 and J usage is TRBJ2-2; TRBD1 is a possible D gene (6 bases). The V gene's germline CDR1 is KGHSH and CDR2 LQKENI. The V end lost 1 base, the J end lost 0 bases, and 12 bases lay between the germline ends. The CDR3 contains 17 residues. CDR3 sequence reads: CASSPQTGTTNTGELFF. The DNA of the CDR3 is TGTGCCAGCTCACCACAAACCGGGACAACGAACACCGGGGAGCTGTTTTTT.

Turning to this clone: The germline gene is not matched at one end of the junction; a read error may be the cause. The V call is TRBV29-1, the J call TRBJ2-5; TRBD1 matches 9 bases. The CDR3 is made up of 13 amino acids. The V gene's germline CDR1 is SQVTM and CDR2 ANQGSEA. CDR3 DNA sequence: TGCAGCATTGAAGGGACAGGGCCCGAGACCCAGTACTTC. It codes for CSIEGTGPETQYF.

The chain combines TRBV2 with TRBJ2-5; 14 bases are a match to TRBD2. The CDR3 length is 15 residues. V lost 6 bases to trimming and J lost 3 bases; unmatched junction nucleotides: 3. CDR1 is SNHLY, CDR2 FYNNEI, per germline. CDR3 amino acids: CASSLGLAGEETQYF. The CDR3 nucleotides read TGTGCCAGCAGCTTGGGACTAGCGGGAGAAGAGACCCAGTACTTC. Based on the CDR3 plus reference TRBV2 and TRBJ2-5, the full variable domain is EPEVTQTPSHQVTQMGQEVILRCVPISNHLYFYWYRQILGQKVEFLVSFYNNEISEKSEIFDDQFSVERPDGSNFTLKIRSTKLEDSAMYFCASSLGLAGEETQYFGPGTRLLVL.

V and J are TRBV28 and TRBJ1-3; no clear D. V was cut by 3 bases and J by 2 bases, with 8 bases left in between. This CDR3 is 14 amino acids long. The germline V gene has CDR1 MDHEN and CDR2 SYDVKM. The DNA for the CDR3 is TGTGCCAGCAGTTTCTCTGGAGCTGGAAACACCATATATTTT. It translates to CASSFSGAGNTIYF.

The V gene is TRBV5-6, the J gene TRBJ1-5; 7 nucleotides match TRBD1. Losses at the gene ends were 3 bases for V and 4 bases for J; bases not matched to a gene: 13. Germline V gene data show CDR1 as SGHDT and CDR2 as YYEEEE. The CDR3 totals 17 residues. In DNA, the CDR3 is TGTGCCAGCAGCTCTGGCCTACAGGGGCGATCGAATCAGCCCCAGCATTTT. It encodes CASSSGLQGRSNQPQHF.